This T cell receptor (beta chain) was retrieved from a study of shared clonotypes between healthy human individuals. Study-wide results and limits: Clonotypes which were not shared had lower generation probabilities than clonotypes that all four donors shared.

Profiling relied on immunoSEQ multiplex PCR, and the TCRdb table lists in-frame clones only, not all of them. The sample records millions of clones, roughly 96% being singletons. Germline V gene data show CDR1 as MNHNY and CDR2 as SVGAGI (reference sequence). This CDR3 has 16 residues. The ends were cut back, 2 bases at V and 1 base at J, with 15 bases in the middle. CD45RA+ naive and CD45RA-negative memory subsets were separated from CD4+ cells. Remarks on this clone: Its specificity is not known.

This chain links TRBV6-6 with TRBJ2-7, with TRBD1 as a possible D gene (6 bases). The receptor comes from a young man in good health. Sequencing was carried out using naive CD4+ T cells sorted from blood. Subset indicated: CD45RA+ positively selected. For the CDR3, the DNA is TGTGCCAGCAGTTACGGGACCGGTCAGGGGTCCTACGAGCAGTACTTC. It encodes CASSYGTGQGSYEQYF.